This TCR beta chain is from a study of cytomegalovirus exposure and HLA in healthy donors. In the case of this clone: Its matching antigen is unknown.

Trimming shortened V by 0 bases and J by 0 bases, and 9 bases separated the two germline ends. CDR1 is LGHNA, CDR2 YSLEER, per germline. The CDR3 runs to 16 residues. Whole-study results and caveats: A later analysis reportedly found that, within productive TCRs, an Asian-associated ancestry cluster had fewer N-insertions than the mean observed across the roughly 730 donors. Association of a missense DCLRE1C variant with TCR beta V- and J-gene trimming was reported in a later analysis. Clonal expansion was found to be greater in HLA-associated TCR beta chains than in equally common others in a later analysis.

The PCR used 60 Vbeta and 13 Jbeta primers. Data came from immunoSEQ multiplex PCR; TCRdb stores just in-frame clones and leaves some out. The sample yields some 130,000 clones, roughly 82% seen once. The rearrangement uses TRBV4-3 and TRBJ2-1, with D tentatively TRBD2 (5 bases). The source material was PBMCs. The TCR originated in a male donor in good health and CMV-seropositive. CDR3 coding DNA: TGCGCCAGCAGCCAAGAGACGGGGAGCTCCTACAATGAGCAGTTCTTC. It is translated as CASSQETGSSYNEQFF.